Listed below are T cell receptor beta chains from one sample, sequenced in a study of a mutant IDH1 vaccine in newly diagnosed glioma. No antigen is known for these receptors. Measured with immunoSEQ multiplex PCR; TCRdb has only the in-frame clones, and not every one. The sample contains around 100,000 clones, roughly 90% of which appear only once. The sequenced sample was PBMCs, obtained from a glioma patient whose treatment included an IDH1 peptide vaccine. The receptors stem from a woman between 50 and 59 years old with glioma. CDR3s include the opening cysteine and the closing phenylalanine or tryptophan. A D gene is named only where the DNA matches it firmly. The listing skips clone size in some rows; elsewhere it reads once, few, many or a size class.

D gene | J gene | clone size | V gene | CDR3 DNA | CDR3 protein
TRBD2 | TRBJ2-7 | NA | TRBV5-1 | TGCGCCAGCGCCGGACTAGCGGGAGACTACGAGCAGTACTTC | CASAGLAGDYEQYF
NA | TRBJ2-7 | NA | TRBV7-9 | TGTGCCAGCAGCTTAGTATCAGGGCGGCGCTCCTACGAGCAGTACTTC | CASSLVSGRRSYEQYF
NA | TRBJ2-1 | NA | TRBV21-1 | TGTGCCAGCAGCAAAGGCGAGGGGGGACTAGCGGAATCCTACAATGAGCAGTTCTTC | CASSKGEGGLAESYNEQFF
NA | TRBJ2-7 | NA | TRBV25-1 | TGTGCCAGCAGTGAATTTTATGGGGTTAGCGAGCAGTACTTC | CASSEFYGVSEQYF
NA | TRBJ2-5 | NA | TRBV18 | TGTGCCAGCTCACCACTGCCAGGTGAAGAGACCCAGTACTTC | CASSPLPGEETQYF
NA | TRBJ2-4 | NA | TRBV19 | TGTGCCAGTACGAGCCCAGGCGACCCCCTAGCCAAAAACATTCAGTACTTC | CASTSPGDPLAKNIQYF
NA | TRBJ2-6 | once | TRBV5-8 | TGTGCCAGCAGCTTGGTGGGGACCGGGGCCAACGTCCTGACTTTC | CASSLVGTGANVLTF
NA | TRBJ1-4 | once | TRBV28 | TGTGCCAGCCGACCGGAGGGAGGCTATCGGGAAAAACTGTTTTTT | CASRPEGGYREKLFF
NA | TRBJ2-7 | NA | TRBV9 | TGTGCCAGCAGCCCCCGGGACCGATCCTACGAGCAGTACTTC | CASSPRDRSYEQYF
NA | TRBJ1-1 | NA | TRBV9 | TGTGCCAGCAGCGTAGTCGGACAGAACACTGAAGCTTTCTTT | CASSVVGQNTEAFF
NA | TRBJ2-5 | NA | TRBV10-2 | TGCGCCAGCAGTGAGAGGGCAGAAGGGACCCAGTACTTC | CASSERAEGTQYF
TRBD1 | TRBJ1-1 | once | TRBV6-1 | TGTGCCAGCAGTGGTCAGGGGGGGTACACTGAAGCTTTCTTT | CASSGQGGYTEAFF
TRBD2 | TRBJ2-3 | NA | TRBV4-1 | TGCGCCAGCAGCCTTCCTATTGGAGCAGTCGCGGGAGGCACAGATACGCAGTATTTT | CASSLPIGAVAGGTDTQYF
TRBD2 | TRBJ2-1 | few | TRBV23-1 | TGCGCCAGCAGTCAATCGGGACGGGAGGGCTCCTACAATGAGCAGTTCTTC | CASSQSGREGSYNEQFF
NA | TRBJ1-4 | NA | TRBV15 | TGTGCCACCAGCAGAGATATGAGGGAGGTCGATGAAAAACTGTTTTTT | CATSRDMREVDEKLFF
NA | TRBJ2-2 | NA | TRBV29-1 | TGCAGCGTTGTAAGGGGCTCTACCGGGGAGCTGTTTTTT | CSVVRGSTGELFF
TRBD2 | TRBJ2-3 | NA | TRBV2 | TGTGCCAGCAGACCGACTAGCGGGAACGCGGATACGCAGTATTTT | CASRPTSGNADTQYF
TRBD2 | TRBJ2-7 | NA | TRBV10-1 | TGCGCCAGCAGTGAGGGGGGAGCGGGATACGAGCAGTACTTC | CASSEGGAGYEQYF
TRBD2 | TRBJ2-3 | NA | TRBV9 | TGTGCCAGCAGCGTAGCGGGAGGGTTCACAGATACGCAGTATTTT | CASSVAGGFTDTQYF
NA | TRBJ1-1 | few | TRBV11-2 | TGTGCCAGCAGCTTAATGGCGGTCACTGAAGCTTTCTTT | CASSLMAVTEAFF
TRBD1 | TRBJ1-4 | NA | TRBV6-1 | TGTGCCAGCAGTGAGACCCCAGGGGGAACACAAGAAAAACTGTTTTTT | CASSETPGGTQEKLFF
NA | TRBJ1-1 | NA | TRBV11-2 | TGTGCCAGCAGCTCAGACAGCGGCGGGGAAGCTTTCTTT | CASSSDSGGEAFF
TRBD1 | TRBJ2-1 | once | TRBV29-1 | TGCAGCGTATGGACAGGCCAGGGGGCCTACAATGAGCAGTTCTTC | CSVWTGQGAYNEQFF
NA | TRBJ1-5 | NA | TRBV30 | TGTGCCTGGAGTGTCCGTGGTGCAGGGAGGCAGCCCCAGCATTTT | CAWSVRGAGRQPQHF
NA | TRBJ2-7 | NA | TRBV6-1 | TGTGCCAGCAGTGAATCTCGCTCCTACGAGCAGTACTTC | CASSESRSYEQYF
TRBD1 | TRBJ1-1 | few | TRBV4-1 | TGCGCCAGCAGCCCACGACAGGGAGGCACTGAAGCTTTCTTT | CASSPRQGGTEAFF